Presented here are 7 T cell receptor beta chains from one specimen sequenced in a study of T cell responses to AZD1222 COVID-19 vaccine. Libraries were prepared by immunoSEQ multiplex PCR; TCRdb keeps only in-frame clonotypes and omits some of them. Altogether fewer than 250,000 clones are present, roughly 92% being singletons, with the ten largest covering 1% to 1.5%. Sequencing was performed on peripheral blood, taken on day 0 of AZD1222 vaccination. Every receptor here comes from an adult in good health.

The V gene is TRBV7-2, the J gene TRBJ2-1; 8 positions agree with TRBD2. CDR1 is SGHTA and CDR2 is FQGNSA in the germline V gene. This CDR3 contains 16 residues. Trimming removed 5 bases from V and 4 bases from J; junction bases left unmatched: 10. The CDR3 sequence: CASSPSGSGGYNEQFF. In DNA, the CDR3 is TGTGCCAGCAGCCCGAGCGGGTCGGGGGGGTACAATGAGCAGTTCTTC.

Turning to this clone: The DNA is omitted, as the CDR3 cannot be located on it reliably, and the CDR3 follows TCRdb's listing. The CDR3: CASSKVGSGSGNTIYF. The gene calls are TRBV21-1 and TRBJ1-3; the D call of TRBD1 is as the table states it, not checked on the DNA. TRBV21-1 is annotated as a pseudogene. The CDR3 spans 16 amino acids, including both terminal residues.

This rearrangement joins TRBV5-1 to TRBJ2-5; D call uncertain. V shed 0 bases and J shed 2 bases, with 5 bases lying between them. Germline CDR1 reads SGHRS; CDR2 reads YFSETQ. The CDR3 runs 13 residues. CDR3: CASSLAVQETQYF. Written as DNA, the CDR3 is TGCGCCAGCAGCTTGGCAGTTCAAGAGACCCAGTACTTC. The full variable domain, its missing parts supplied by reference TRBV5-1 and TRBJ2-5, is KAGVTQTPRYLIKTRGQQVTLSCSPISGHRSVSWYQQTPGQGLQFLFEYFSETQRNKGNFPGRFSGRQFSNSRSEMNVSTLELGDSALYLCASSLAVQETQYFGPGTRLLVL.

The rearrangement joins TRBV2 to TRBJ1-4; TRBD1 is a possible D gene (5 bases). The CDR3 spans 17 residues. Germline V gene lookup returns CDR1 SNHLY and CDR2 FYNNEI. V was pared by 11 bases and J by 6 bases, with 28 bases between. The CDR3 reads CAGKRDAGGGSDEKLFF. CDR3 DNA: TGTGCCGGGAAACGGGACGCGGGAGGTGGTTCGGATGAAAAACTGTTTTTT.

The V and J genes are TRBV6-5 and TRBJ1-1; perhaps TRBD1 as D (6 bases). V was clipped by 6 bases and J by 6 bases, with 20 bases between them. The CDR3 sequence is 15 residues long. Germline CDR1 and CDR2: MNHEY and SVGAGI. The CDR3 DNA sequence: TGTGCCAGCAGGAGAACAGGGTCGTTCTCTGCTGAAGCTTTCTTT. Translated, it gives CASRRTGSFSAEAFF.

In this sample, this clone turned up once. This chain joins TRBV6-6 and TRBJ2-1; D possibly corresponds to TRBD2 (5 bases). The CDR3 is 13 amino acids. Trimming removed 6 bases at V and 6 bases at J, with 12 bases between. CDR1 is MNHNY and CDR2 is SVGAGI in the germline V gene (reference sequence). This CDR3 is CASRGASGNEQFF. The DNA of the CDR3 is TGTGCCAGCAGGGGAGCATCGGGCAATGAGCAGTTCTTC.

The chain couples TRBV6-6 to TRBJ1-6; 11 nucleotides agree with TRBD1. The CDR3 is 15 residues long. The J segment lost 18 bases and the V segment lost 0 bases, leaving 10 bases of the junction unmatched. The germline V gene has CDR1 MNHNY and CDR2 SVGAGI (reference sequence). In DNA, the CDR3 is TGTGCCAGCAGTTACTCCCGGACAGGGGGCGCCGGACCCCACTTT. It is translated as CASSYSRTGGAGPHF.